This TCR beta chain comes out of a study of PD-1 blockade in classical Hodgkin lymphoma. The protocol was immunoSEQ multiplex PCR, while the TCRdb copy is restricted to in-frame clones and leaves out a portion. In the table there are roughly 32,000 clones, roughly 82% of which are singletons. Per the germline V gene, CDR1 is MNHNS and CDR2 is SASEGT. The CDR3 spans 14 residues. V dropped 2 bases and J dropped 0 bases, with 8 bases sitting between them. Regarding the study as a whole: Possible causes of repertoire differences, disease activity or prior therapy, remain undefined. Those patients who began receiving nivolumab less than 1 year after ASCT had lower diversity, and they were excluded. Newly diagnosed and completely responding patients shared comparable baseline diversity. In newly diagnosed patients, baseline TCR diversity was reportedly below that of healthy donors.

Brentuximab vedotin exposure varied, and every patient relapsed after autologous stem cell transplantation. In the case of this clone: Its matching antigen is unknown.

The chain combines TRBV6-1 with TRBJ2-7; the D is unclear. The material was peripheral blood mononuclear cells (PBMCs), obtained at baseline. The TCR sequence derives from a human donor with classical Hodgkin lymphoma. The CDR3 bases are TGTGCCAGCAGTGAATACCCCCTCTCCTACGAGCAGTACTTC. Translating gives CASSEYPLSYEQYF.